This T cell receptor (beta chain) was recorded in a study of blood T cell repertoires in COVID-19. As processed by the authors: Reference gene primer amplification in the assay estimated nucleated cell counts. The repertoire was sequenced with immunoSEQ multiplex PCR; TCRdb's copy has only in-frame clones and lacks some. The D gene and trimming were derived from the DNA, and the V and J assignments and clone size from that table. The data show about 140,000 clones, 78% seen once. Germline V lookup: CDR1 SGDLS, CDR2 YYNGEE. V gave up 0 bases and J gave up 7 bases; unmatched junction bases: 5. The CDR3 extends over 15 amino acids.

The TCR originated in a woman in her fifties or sixties with acute or convalescent COVID-19. The sequenced sample consisted of peripheral blood. The J gene is TRBJ1-4, the V gene TRBV9, with 8 bases fitting TRBD1. The CDR3 protein is CASSVGQGATEKLFF. In DNA form, the CDR3 reads TGTGCCAGCAGCGTAGGTCAGGGGGCGACTGAAAAACTGTTTTTT.